The 32 T cell receptor beta chains below all came from one sample that was sequenced in a study of blood T cell repertoires in COVID-19. Data came from immunoSEQ multiplex PCR; TCRdb stores just in-frame clones and leaves some out. In the table there are fewer than 350,000 clones, roughly 90% of which are singletons. Specimen: PBMCs or T cells enriched from blood (not recorded which). The receptors were gathered from a woman aged 40-49 years with acute COVID-19.

The gene calls are TRBV6-5 and TRBJ2-1, with 7 bases matching TRBD2. There are 15 residues in the CDR3. The germline V gene encodes CDR1 MNHEY and CDR2 SVGAGI. With 8 bases clipped from V and 0 bases from J, the junction kept 7 bases outside the gene matches. The CDR3 loop is CASQAGQSSYNEQFF. In DNA, the CDR3 is TGTGCCAGCCAAGCGGGGCAGAGCTCCTACAATGAGCAGTTCTTC.

The chain uses TRBV5-8 and TRBJ1-5; 7 bases are shared with TRBD1. The CDR3 covers 16 residues. V lost 5 bases and J lost 2; bases outside the gene matches: 10. Germline V gene lookup returns CDR1 SGHTS and CDR2 YDEGEE. CDR3 protein: CASRTTGNRGNQPQHF. In DNA form, the CDR3 reads TGTGCCAGCAGGACGACAGGGAATAGGGGCAATCAGCCCCAGCATTTT.

The genes are TRBV9 and TRBJ2-5; a weak D match, TRBD2 (7 bases). Germline V gene data show CDR1 as SGDLS and CDR2 as YYNGEE. CDR3 length equals 14 residues. The V gene lost 0 bases and the J gene lost 13 bases, with 19 bases spanning the gap. The CDR3 loop is CASSVEWGGTPRYF. The CDR3 DNA reads TGTGCCAGCAGCGTAGAGTGGGGGGGCACTCCCAGGTACTTC.

The chain employs TRBV21-1 and TRBJ1-5. TRBV21-1 is a documented pseudogene. The CDR3 runs 16 residues. CDR3 loop: CASSKAGLYSNQPQHF. CDR3 DNA: TGTGCCAGCAGCAAAGCGGGACTTTATAGCAATCAGCCCCAGCATTTT.

The V call is TRBV7-2, the J call TRBJ2-7; D is ambiguous. The germline V and J ends were trimmed by 1 base and 4 bases, with 8 bases remaining between them. CDR3 length: 13 residues. Germline CDR1 reads SGHTA; CDR2 reads FQGNSA. CDR3 DNA: TGTGCCAGCAGCTTAGGGCCCCGATACGAGCAGTACTTC. This sequence encodes CASSLGPRYEQYF.

The chain carries TRBV7-9 and TRBJ2-7; 9 bases are shared with TRBD1. Per the germline V gene, CDR1 is SEHNR and CDR2 is FQNEAQ (reference sequence). The CDR3 is 14 residues long. V trimming: 4 bases; J trimming: 3 bases; junction bases outside the gene matches: 4. DNA for the CDR3: TGTGCCAGCAGCTCGGGACAGGGCCGCTACGAGCAGTACTTC. It is translated as CASSSGQGRYEQYF.

This chain links TRBV5-5 with TRBJ2-7, with 8 positions matching TRBD1. The CDR3 is made up of 16 amino acids. Germline loops: CDR1 SGHKS, CDR2 YYEKEE (reference sequence). The J segment lost 0 bases and the V segment lost 2 bases, leaving 7 bases of the junction unmatched. The CDR3: CASSLRTGINSYEQYF. The DNA of the CDR3 is TGTGCCAGCAGCTTACGGACAGGGATAAACTCCTACGAGCAGTACTTC.

The chain is built from TRBV19 and TRBJ2-5; 8 nucleotides agree with TRBD2. V lost 5 bases, J lost 4 bases, and 12 bases stayed unmatched. CDR1 LNHDA and CDR2 SQIVND come from the germline V gene (reference sequence). The CDR3 covers 16 residues. The CDR3 loop reads CASSRRGGVRTETQYF. CDR3 nucleotides: TGTGCCAGTAGTCGCCGGGGGGGGGTTCGTACAGAGACCCAGTACTTC.

The chain joins TRBV5-1 to TRBJ2-7, with D possibly TRBD2 on 5 matching bases. Trimming took 4 bases from V and 6 from J, leaving 8 bases between them. Germline CDR1 SGHRS, CDR2 YFSETQ. The CDR3 runs to 11 residues. CDR3 nucleotides: TGCGCCAGCAGCGCCGCGGGCGAGCAGTACTTC. Translating gives CASSAAGEQYF.

The chain couples TRBV25-1 to TRBJ2-7, with a possible D match to TRBD1 (6 bases). Trimming took 6 bases from V and 3 from J, leaving 18 bases between them. CDR1 is MGHDK, CDR2 SYGVNS, per germline. The CDR3 is made up of 15 amino acids. The CDR3 DNA reads TGTGCCAGCAGCCCTCCAGGGGTCGAGGGCTACGAGCAGTACTTC. Its translation is CASSPPGVEGYEQYF.

This chain connects TRBV3-1 (or the pseudogene TRBV3-2) to TRBJ1-1; TRBD1 matches 9 bases. The germline V gene encodes CDR1 LGHDT and CDR2 YNNKEL (reference sequence). CDR3 length: 14 amino acids. V dropped 1 base and J dropped 5; count of bases not matched to a gene: 2. The CDR3 loop reads CASSQGDRGTEAFF. CDR3 coding DNA: TGTGCCAGCAGCCAAGGAGACAGGGGGACTGAAGCTTTCTTT.

The chain has TRBV9 and TRBJ2-3; 7 bases match TRBD2. V gave up 0 bases and J gave up 5 bases; unmatched junction bases: 6. CDR1 and CDR2 (germline): SGDLS, YYNGEE. The CDR3 runs 15 residues. The CDR3 protein is CASSVGVGGVDTQYF. CDR3 coding DNA: TGTGCCAGCAGCGTAGGAGTGGGGGGGGTAGATACGCAGTATTTT.

This clone was recorded once. This chain links TRBV29-1 with TRBJ2-7; 7 bases fit TRBD1. This CDR3 comprises 15 residues. V was clipped by 3 bases and J by 5 bases; unmatched bases: 13. In germline, CDR1 is SQVTM, CDR2 ANQGSEA. The DNA of the CDR3 is TGCAGCGTTGAGGCATGGGACAGCTTGCGGAACGAGCAGTACTTC. It is translated as CSVEAWDSLRNEQYF.

This clone is a singleton in its sample. This chain joins TRBV19 and TRBJ1-1; tentatively, D is TRBD1 (6 bases). The germline V gene has CDR1 LNHDA and CDR2 SQIVND (reference sequence). CDR3 size: 15 residues. Trimming left V 7 bases short and J 1 base short, with 16 bases between. The CDR3 region is CASKDSGHPNTEAFF. Here the CDR3 DNA reads TGTGCCAGTAAAGACTCGGGACACCCGAACACTGAAGCTTTCTTT.

The chain employs TRBV5-1 and TRBJ2-2; perhaps TRBD2 as D (7 bases). The CDR3 is made up of 16 amino acids. Looked up from germline, CDR1 is SGHRS and CDR2 is YFSETQ. Trimming left V 3 bases short and J 5 bases short, with 17 bases between. The DNA for the CDR3 is TGCGCCAGCAGCTCAGTTTCCGGGGGGCCTACCGGGGAGCTGTTTTTT. Its protein is CASSSVSGGPTGELFF.

The V gene is TRBV28, the J gene TRBJ1-2; D is perhaps TRBD1 (5 bases). The CDR3 has 15 amino acids. Germline loops: CDR1 MDHEN, CDR2 SYDVKM. V was trimmed by 7 bases and J by 6 bases, leaving 21 bases between them. The CDR3 region has the DNA TGTGCCAGCACCCCCGGGACTCTAGCTTTTAATGGCTACACCTTC. This gives the protein CASTPGTLAFNGYTF.

This clone was counted a single time. Within the sample, other DNA sequences also encode this same CDR3. The rearrangement joins TRBV3-1 (or the pseudogene TRBV3-2) to TRBJ1-1, with TRBD1 identical over 7 bases. The CDR3 is 14 residues long. The V gene end was trimmed by 2 bases and the J gene end by 1 base; junction bases not matched to a gene: 1. Per the germline V gene, CDR1 is LGHDT and CDR2 is YNNKEL (reference sequence). The chain's CDR3 is CASSQRTGNTEAFF. Written as DNA, the CDR3 is TGTGCCAGCAGCCAACGGACAGGGAACACTGAAGCTTTCTTT.

The chain couples TRBV19 to TRBJ2-7, with 9 positions matching TRBD1. The CDR3 runs 15 residues. Germline V gives CDR1 LNHDA, CDR2 SQIVND (reference sequence). Losses at the gene ends were 5 bases for V and 3 bases for J; bases not matched to a gene: 8. The CDR3 nucleotides are TGTGCCAGTAGTCCGGGACAGGGCTCCGGCTACGAGCAGTACTTC. Translated, it gives CASSPGQGSGYEQYF.

The rearrangement uses TRBV7-8 and TRBJ2-7; TRBD1 aligns across 7 bases. This CDR3 has 15 amino acids. Per the germline V gene, CDR1 is SGHVS and CDR2 is FQNEAQ. Germline trimming cut 1 base from V and 0 bases from J; bases unmatched to any gene: 3. Here the CDR3 DNA reads TGTGCCAGCAGCTTAGGTAGGGGGCCCTCCTACGAGCAGTACTTC. Translation gives CASSLGRGPSYEQYF.

The genes are TRBV29-1 and TRBJ1-2, with D possibly matching TRBD1 (5 bases). V was trimmed by 6 bases and J by 6 bases, leaving 20 bases between them. The CDR3 is made up of 14 amino acids. Germline assignment: CDR1 SQVTM and CDR2 ANQGSEA. In DNA form, the CDR3 reads TGCAGCGTCCGTCGACTGGGCAGGGATAATGGCTACACCTTC. Protein sequence: CSVRRLGRDNGYTF.

This chain uses TRBV30 with TRBJ1-5, with 8 bases matching TRBD1. V trimming: 2 bases; J trimming: 5 bases; junction bases outside the gene matches: 5. Germline lookup yields CDR1 GTSNPN and CDR2 SVGIG (reference sequence). The CDR3 runs 14 residues. CDR3 nucleotide sequence: TGTGCCTGGAGTAAGGACAGGGAGGATCAGCCCCAGCATTTT. This translates into CAWSKDREDQPQHF.

The gene calls are TRBV24-1 and TRBJ1-1; D is uncertain. This CDR3 contains 14 residues. Deletions cut 2 bases from V and 6 bases from J, with 12 bases between. The germline V gene encodes CDR1 KGHDR and CDR2 SFDVKD. The chain's CDR3 is CATSDSRIRAEAFF. The CDR3 region has the DNA TGTGCCACCAGTGATTCTCGTATACGGGCTGAAGCTTTCTTT.

The rearrangement links TRBV15 to TRBJ1-1; 7 positions agree with TRBD1. V was pared by 6 bases and J by 0 bases, with 4 bases of the junction left unmatched. The CDR3 is made up of 14 amino acids. CDR1 is LNHNV, CDR2 YYDKDF, per germline (reference sequence). The CDR3, as DNA: TGTGCCACCAGAAAACAGGGGTTGAACACTGAAGCTTTCTTT. Translated, it gives CATRKQGLNTEAFF.

This chain uses TRBV29-1 with TRBJ1-2, with 9 positions matching TRBD1. Germline V lookup: CDR1 SQVTM, CDR2 ANQGSEA. CDR3 length equals 12 residues. The V gene end was trimmed by 5 bases and the J gene end by 7 bases; junction bases not matched to a gene: 5. CDR3 bases: TGCAGCGTTTCGGGACAGGGACTTGGCTACACCTTC. Translated: CSVSGQGLGYTF.

This chain joins TRBV2 and TRBJ2-4; D may be TRBD1 (6 bases). Per the germline V gene, CDR1 is SNHLY and CDR2 is FYNNEI. The CDR3 length is 16 residues. Trimming removed 3 bases at V and 0 bases at J, with 12 bases between. CDR3 loop: CASSDQGPIAKNIQYF. CDR3 nucleotides: TGTGCCAGCAGTGACCAGGGGCCTATAGCCAAAAACATTCAGTACTTC.

V is TRBV15 and J is TRBJ2-7, with D perhaps matching TRBD2 (6 bases). V lost 6 bases, J lost 0 bases, and 12 bases lay in between. The CDR3 loop spans 14 amino acids. Germline V lookup: CDR1 LNHNV, CDR2 YYDKDF (reference sequence). CDR3: CATSIGGSSYEQYF. The CDR3 nucleotides are TGTGCCACCAGTATAGGAGGGAGCTCCTACGAGCAGTACTTC.

This chain joins TRBV27 and TRBJ2-7; 8 bases align to TRBD2. The CDR3 covers 15 residues. Germline CDR1 is MNHEY and CDR2 is SMNVEV (reference sequence). With 4 bases clipped from V and 2 bases from J, the junction kept 7 bases outside the gene matches. The DNA of the CDR3 is TGTGCCAGCAGTTCCCTCGGGACTAGGCCCTACGAGCAGTACTTC. This translates into CASSSLGTRPYEQYF.

Points on this clone: In the same sample, other DNA sequences code for this CDR3. The chain is built from TRBV5-1 and TRBJ2-5, with D hard to call. Germline CDR1 reads SGHRS; CDR2 reads YFSETQ. Deletions cut 0 bases from V and 2 bases from J, with 2 bases between. The CDR3 extends over 12 amino acids. The CDR3 DNA sequence: TGCGCCAGCAGCTTGGCTCAAGAGACCCAGTACTTC. It translates to CASSLAQETQYF. The full variable domain, completed using reference TRBV5-1 and TRBJ2-5, is KAGVTQTPRYLIKTRGQQVTLSCSPISGHRSVSWYQQTPGQGLQFLFEYFSETQRNKGNFPGRFSGRQFSNSRSEMNVSTLELGDSALYLCASSLAQETQYFGPGTRLLVL.

V is TRBV19 and J is TRBJ2-4; weak D call: TRBD2 (6 bases). Trimming took 6 bases from V and 15 from J, leaving 24 bases between them. Looked up from germline, CDR1 is LNHDA and CDR2 is SQIVND (reference sequence). The length of the CDR3 is 14 residues. CDR3 in amino acids: CASSKTATGEVLYF. The CDR3 DNA follows: TGTGCCAGTAGCAAAACCGCCACCGGGGAGGTTCTGTACTTC. Based on the CDR3 plus reference TRBV19 and TRBJ2-4, the full variable domain is DGGITQSPKYLFRKEGQNVTLSCEQNLNHDAMYWYRQDPGQGLRLIYYSQIVNDFQKGDIAEGYSVSREKKESFPLTVTSAQKNPTAFYLCASSKTATGEVLYFGAGTRLSVL.

This clone was detected once. This chain links TRBV16 with TRBJ1-1; the D is unclear. This CDR3 region has 16 residues. Germline CDR1 KGHSY, CDR2 FQNENV. Trimming removed 2 bases at V and 0 bases at J, with 13 bases between. The CDR3 loop reads CASSQEGSGMNTEAFF. The CDR3 DNA follows: TGTGCCAGCAGCCAAGAGGGATCGGGCATGAACACTGAAGCTTTCTTT. The whole variable domain, remainder taken from reference TRBV16 and TRBJ1-1, is GEEVAQTPKHLVRGEGQKAKLYCAPIKGHSYVFWYQQVLKNEFKFLISFQNENVFDETGMPKERFSAKCLPNSPCSLEIQATKLEDSAVYFCASSQEGSGMNTEAFFGQGTRLTVV.

The genes are TRBV7-6 and TRBJ2-7, with 10 nucleotides matching TRBD2. The V gene end was trimmed by 5 bases and the J gene end by 1 base; junction bases not matched to a gene: 2. Germline V gives CDR1 SGHVS, CDR2 FNYEAQ. The CDR3 is made up of 14 amino acids. The CDR3 is CASSPSGGSYEQYF. CDR3 DNA: TGTGCCAGCAGCCCTAGCGGGGGTTCCTACGAGCAGTACTTC.

The chain links TRBV15 to TRBJ2-7, with 9 positions matching TRBD2. With 0 bases clipped from V and 1 base from J, the junction kept 1 base outside the gene matches. CDR3 length: 15 residues. Germline V CDR1 and CDR2: LNHNV, YYDKDF (reference sequence). CDR3 nucleotide sequence: TGTGCCACCAGCAGAGATCTAGCGGGATCCTACGAGCAGTACTTC. Protein product: CATSRDLAGSYEQYF.